The present entry profiles one T cell receptor (beta chain) with its context. The antigen is not known. A junction end diverges from the germline sequence, so it may reflect a read error. Sorting with CD45RO/CCR7/CD25/CD127/CD95/CD27 yielded naive, central memory, regulatory and stem-like memory CD4+ cells. This specimen comes from a study of beta chain features in type 1 diabetes. About the research overall: Examination of sorted cells across all samples involved 100 million or so cells. Study conclusions and caveats: Significant though moderate, a shortening of TCRB CDR3s appeared in all four CD4+ subsets of Type 1 diabetes patients. PCR might show a preference for shorter templates, equally across patients and controls.

Reverse transcription of all isolated RNA meant that expressed TCRB transcripts were sequenced. Libraries were prepared by immunoSEQ multiplex PCR; TCRdb keeps only in-frame clonotypes and omits some of them. Among 500,000 to 850,000 clones listed, about an eighth were seen once. The CDR3 covers 15 residues. Germline V gene sequence: CDR1 SNHLY, CDR2 FYNNEI. This TCR was sampled from a man aged 18 to 29 with type 1 diabetes. Sequencing was performed on naive CD4+ T cells from blood. J is TRBJ2-1 and V is TRBV2; 10 bases align to TRBD2. The CDR3 nucleotides read TGTGCCAGCAGTGGTACAAGCGGGAGGGGAAATGAGCGGTTCTTC. This sequence encodes CASSGTSGRGNERFF.